This T cell receptor beta chain appears in the sequencing data of a study of PD-1 blockade in classical Hodgkin lymphoma. Trimming at V came to 0 bases and at J to 9 bases, leaving 3 bases not matched to a gene. The CDR3 loop spans 15 amino acids. In germline, CDR1 is MRHNA, CDR2 SNTAGT. TCRdb keeps only in-frame clones here, not all; method: immunoSEQ multiplex PCR. The table shows 55,000 to 60,000 clones, with approximately 90% occurring only once. All trial patients relapsed after autologous stem cell transplantation. Patients' outcomes at their best amounted to complete response, partial response or progressive disease.

The receptor comes from a human donor with classical Hodgkin lymphoma. The chain recombines TRBV6-4 with TRBJ2-1; 12 bases are a match to TRBD2. Sequencing was performed on peripheral blood mononuclear cells (PBMCs), taken before the second cycle of nivolumab. CDR3 nucleotides: TGTGCCAGCAGTGACTCCCTAGCGGGAGGGGGTGAGCAGTTCTTC. As protein: CASSDSLAGGGEQFF.